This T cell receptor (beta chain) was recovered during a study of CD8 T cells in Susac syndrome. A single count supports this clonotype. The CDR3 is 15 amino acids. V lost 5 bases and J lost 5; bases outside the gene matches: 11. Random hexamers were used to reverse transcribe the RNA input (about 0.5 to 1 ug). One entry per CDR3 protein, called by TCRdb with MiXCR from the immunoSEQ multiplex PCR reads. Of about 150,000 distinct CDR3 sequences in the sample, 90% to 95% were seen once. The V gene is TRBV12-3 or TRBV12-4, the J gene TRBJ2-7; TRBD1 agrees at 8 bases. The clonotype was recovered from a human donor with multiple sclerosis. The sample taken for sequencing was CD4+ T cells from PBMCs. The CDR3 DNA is TGTGCCAGCAGTACTAGACAGGGGACGGAGGACGAGCAGTACTTC. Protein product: CASSTRQGTEDEQYF.